Below, 29 T cell receptor beta chains from the same sample are listed, as sequenced in a study of T cell responses to AZD1222 COVID-19 vaccine. Clones were read by immunoSEQ multiplex PCR, and TCRdb kept only the in-frame ones, dropping some. The sample includes 120,000 or so clones, 70% to 90% of them seen just once. Sequenced here: peripheral blood, sampled on day 0 of AZD1222 vaccination. These receptors originate from an adult in good health.

This clone occurred a few times. The V gene is TRBV21-1, the J gene TRBJ2-5; the D call of TRBD2 is as the table states it, not checked on the DNA. TRBV21-1 is deemed a pseudogene. The CDR3 is made up of 13 amino acids. The CDR3 spells CASSKRDLETQYF. For the CDR3, the DNA is TGTGCCAGCAGCAAGCGAGATTTGGAGACCCAGTACTTC.

The rearrangement links TRBV3-1 (or the pseudogene TRBV3-2) to TRBJ2-7; D gene uncertain. CDR1 is LGHDT and CDR2 is YNNKEL in the germline V gene (reference sequence). The CDR3 has 15 residues. V shed 4 bases and J shed 3 bases, with 16 bases lying between them. The CDR3, as DNA: TGTGCCAGCAGCCCTTCGGAGAAAAAGGGCTACGAGCAGTACTTC. It translates to CASSPSEKKGYEQYF.

This chain links TRBV16 with TRBJ1-3; D might be TRBD1 (5 bases). V lost 3 bases, J lost 3 bases, and 15 bases lay in between. The CDR3 covers 16 residues. Germline CDR1 KGHSY, CDR2 FQNENV. The CDR3 DNA reads as TGTGCCAGCAGCCAGATCACCGGGACCGGTGGAAACACCATATATTTT. Translated, it gives CASSQITGTGGNTIYF.

The chain employs TRBV7-3 and TRBJ2-3; 7 bases line up with TRBD2. The CDR3 is 14 amino acids. With V trimmed by 5 bases and J by 5 bases, 7 bases remained unmatched. The V gene's germline CDR1 is SGHTA and CDR2 FQGTGA. CDR3 sequence: CASSPGLEEDTQYF. The CDR3 DNA reads as TGTGCCAGCAGCCCCGGACTAGAGGAAGATACGCAGTATTTT. The whole variable domain, filled in from reference TRBV7-3 and TRBJ2-3, reads GAGVSQTPSNKVTEKGKYVELRCDPISGHTALYWYRQSLGQGPEFLIYFQGTGAADDSGLPNDRFFAVRPEGSVSTLKIQRTERGDSAVYLCASSPGLEEDTQYFGPGTRLTVL.

The rearrangement uses TRBV7-2 and TRBJ1-3; D is possibly TRBD1 (5 bases). The ends were cut back, 5 bases at V and 3 bases at J, with 14 bases in the middle. The germline V gene encodes CDR1 SGHTA and CDR2 FQGNSA. This CDR3 is 15 amino acids long. In nucleotides, the CDR3 is TGTGCCAGCAGCCAAGGAGGGGCAGGTGGAAACACCATATATTTT. Translated, it gives CASSQGGAGGNTIYF.

The chain couples TRBV10-3 to TRBJ1-2; 11 bases match TRBD1. V lost 4 bases to trimming and J lost 2 bases; unmatched junction nucleotides: 15. The CDR3 covers 19 residues. Germline CDR1 and CDR2: ENHRY and SYGVKD. The CDR3 protein is CAISAVEGQGDRTNYGYTF. For the CDR3, the DNA is TGTGCCATCAGTGCTGTAGAGGGACAGGGGGATCGTACAAACTATGGCTACACCTTC.

The V gene is TRBV4-2, the J gene TRBJ2-5; D is uncertain. Germline CDR1 reads LGHNA; CDR2 reads YNFKEQ. The CDR3 spans 15 residues. V was shortened by 4 bases and J by 3 bases, with 15 bases between the two germline ends. CDR3 coding DNA: TGTGCCAGCAGCCCCCGACCGGCGGCGGAAGAGACCCAGTACTTC. Protein sequence: CASSPRPAAEETQYF.

This clone was counted a single time. The chain uses TRBV5-1 and TRBJ1-1; 7 nucleotides align to TRBD1. V trimming: 4 bases; J trimming: 5 bases; junction bases outside the gene matches: 8. The CDR3 extends over 14 amino acids. CDR1 and CDR2 from the germline V gene are SGHRS and YFSETQ. CDR3 sequence reads: CASSPWEGATEAFF. The CDR3 nucleotides read TGCGCCAGCAGCCCCTGGGAGGGGGCGACTGAAGCTTTCTTT. Combining the CDR3 with reference TRBV5-1 and TRBJ1-1 gives the whole variable domain KAGVTQTPRYLIKTRGQQVTLSCSPISGHRSVSWYQQTPGQGLQFLFEYFSETQRNKGNFPGRFSGRQFSNSRSEMNVSTLELGDSALYLCASSPWEGATEAFFGQGTRLTVV.

V gene TRBV11-2 combines with J gene TRBJ2-7; the D gene is possibly TRBD1 (6 bases). The CDR3 spans 16 residues. V shed 5 bases and J shed 2 bases, with 19 bases lying between them. Germline CDR1 and CDR2: SGHAT and FQNNGV. The CDR3 protein is CASSPVRGHPPYEQYF. CDR3 sequence (DNA): TGTGCCAGCAGCCCCGTCCGGGGACACCCACCCTACGAGCAGTACTTC.

CDR3 sequence reads: CASSVWAGRTDTQYF. The DNA for the CDR3 is TGTGCCAGCAGTGTCTGGGCGGGACGCACAGATACGCAGTATTTT. The chain joins TRBV7-2 to TRBJ2-3; a weak D match, TRBD2 (6 bases). CDR3 length: 15 amino acids. Trimming stripped 6 bases from V and 1 base from J, with 14 bases between. Looked up from germline, CDR1 is SGHTA and CDR2 is FQGNSA.

The V and J genes are TRBV18 and TRBJ2-1, with D unclear. CDR3 length: 15 amino acids. The V gene lost 1 base and the J gene lost 7 bases, with 14 bases spanning the gap. Germline-derived CDR1 and CDR2 are KGHSH and LQKENI. The chain's CDR3 is CASSPRGAALNEQFF. As DNA, the CDR3 is TGTGCCAGCTCACCACGCGGCGCAGCGTTAAATGAGCAGTTCTTC.

The J gene is TRBJ2-7, the V gene TRBV12-3 or TRBV12-4; D is uncertain. V dropped 4 bases and J dropped 9 bases, with 16 bases sitting between them. This CDR3 region has 13 residues. The CDR3 here is CASSWRTLNRQYF. DNA of the CDR3: TGTGCCAGCAGTTGGCGTACTCTCAACAGGCAGTACTTC.

The chain joins TRBV5-1 to TRBJ2-5; a possible D gene is TRBD2 (6 bases). Looked up from germline, CDR1 is SGHRS and CDR2 is YFSETQ. The CDR3 has 16 amino acids. V shed 3 bases and J shed 5 bases, with 20 bases lying between them. The CDR3 protein is CASSSQEYGGWETQYF. The CDR3 nucleotides are TGCGCCAGCAGCTCCCAAGAATACGGGGGATGGGAGACCCAGTACTTC.

The chain uses TRBV4-2 and TRBJ1-4; D perhaps matches TRBD1 (6 bases). The V and J ends lost 0 bases and 7 bases respectively, with 12 bases between them. Germline V lookup: CDR1 LGHNA, CDR2 YNFKEQ. CDR3 length: 15 amino acids. CDR3 residues: CASSQEGQSTEKLFF. The CDR3 bases are TGTGCCAGCAGCCAAGAAGGACAGAGTACTGAAAAACTGTTTTTT.

The chain combines TRBV24-1 with TRBJ2-1; no definite D call. V dropped 5 bases and J dropped 5 bases, with 6 bases sitting between them. Looked up from germline, CDR1 is KGHDR and CDR2 is SFDVKD. This CDR3 contains 12 residues. This chain's CDR3 is CATSGGNNEQFF. In DNA, the CDR3 is TGTGCCACCAGTGGGGGAAACAATGAGCAGTTCTTC.

V is TRBV2 and J is TRBJ1-1; D is unresolved. V lost 7 bases to trimming and J lost 5 bases, with 20 bases between them. The length of the CDR3 is 15 residues. The germline V gene encodes CDR1 SNHLY and CDR2 FYNNEI. CDR3 DNA: TGTGCCAGCATTCTCGAGGCAACCGGGGAAACTGAAGCTTTCTTT. Protein: CASILEATGETEAFF.

This clone was seen a single time. The rearrangement links TRBV27 to TRBJ1-6; 7 bases match TRBD1. The CDR3 contains 14 residues. CDR1 is MNHEY, CDR2 SMNVEV, per germline (reference sequence). The ends lost 6 bases at V and 7 bases at J; junction bases unmatched: 6. For the CDR3, the DNA is TGTGCCAGCAGGGACCAGGGGGGCAATTCACCCCTCCACTTT. Translation: CASRDQGGNSPLHF.

The rearrangement uses TRBV18 and TRBJ2-5, with TRBD2 matching over 12 bases. The CDR3 has 17 residues. J lost 0 bases, V lost 4 bases, and 6 bases had no gene match. The germline gives CDR1 KGHSH, CDR2 LQKENI. For the CDR3, the DNA is TGTGCCAGCTCACGTCCGACTAGCGGGGGAAACCAAGAGACCCAGTACTTC. It codes for CASSRPTSGGNQETQYF. Full variable domain (remainder filled in from reference TRBV18 and TRBJ2-5): NAGVMQNPRHLVRRRGQEARLRCSPMKGHSHVYWYRQLPEEGLKFMVYLQKENIIDESGMPKERFSAEFPKEGPSILRIQQVVRGDSAAYFCASSRPTSGGNQETQYFGPGTRLLVL.

Only one count was recorded for this clone. J is TRBJ2-7 and V is TRBV9, with 9 bases fitting TRBD1. This CDR3 is 16 amino acids long. Per the germline V gene, CDR1 is SGDLS and CDR2 is YYNGEE. The V and J ends lost 4 bases and 3 bases, in that order; junction bases with no gene match: 11. CDR3 bases: TGTGCCAGCAGCTCATCGGCGGGACAGGGCGACTACGAGCAGTACTTC. Translating gives CASSSSAGQGDYEQYF.

The chain couples TRBV12-3 or TRBV12-4 to TRBJ2-5; unclear D gene. Trimming left V 3 bases short and J 6 bases short, with 8 bases between. This CDR3 spans 12 amino acids. The CDR3 region has the DNA TGTGCCAGCAGTTTCACGGTGAAGACCCAGTACTTC. As protein: CASSFTVKTQYF.

The chain employs TRBV4-1 and TRBJ2-7; the D is unclear. CDR1 and CDR2 (germline): MGHRA, YSYEKL. CDR3 length equals 15 residues. Trimming cost V 0 bases and J 2 bases, with 11 bases left between them. CDR3 region: CASSQDHGSPYEQYF. As DNA, the CDR3 is TGCGCCAGCAGCCAAGATCACGGGTCCCCCTACGAGCAGTACTTC.

This chain links TRBV28 with TRBJ1-3; no clear D gene. The CDR3 loop spans 15 amino acids. Trimming pared 1 base from V and 0 bases from J, leaving 7 bases between. In germline, CDR1 is MDHEN, CDR2 SYDVKM. CDR3 region: CASSLYSNSGNTIYF. CDR3 nucleotides: TGTGCCAGCAGTTTATACAGTAACTCTGGAAACACCATATATTTT.

This chain uses TRBV4-1 with TRBJ1-1; D uncertain. Looked up from germline, CDR1 is MGHRA and CDR2 is YSYEKL. The germline V and J ends were trimmed by 0 bases and 0 bases, with 5 bases remaining between them. The CDR3 sequence is 14 residues long. This CDR3 reads CASSQDRLNTEAFF. In DNA, the CDR3 is TGCGCCAGCAGCCAAGACAGATTGAACACTGAAGCTTTCTTT.

The chain recombines TRBV2 with TRBJ2-2; D call uncertain. V was cut by 1 base and J by 1 base, with 1 base left in between. The CDR3 covers 13 residues. Germline assignment: CDR1 SNHLY and CDR2 FYNNEI. This CDR3 is CASSEENTGELFF. The CDR3 coding sequence is TGTGCCAGCAGTGAAGAGAACACCGGGGAGCTGTTTTTT.

The rearrangement uses TRBV3-1 (or the pseudogene TRBV3-2) and TRBJ2-1, with 11 bases identical to TRBD2. The length of the CDR3 is 15 residues. Germline CDR1 is LGHDT and CDR2 is YNNKEL (reference sequence). J gave up 4 bases and V 1 base, and 0 bases lay outside the gene matches. The CDR3 DNA is TGTGCCAGCAGCCAAGGACTAGCGGGGTACAATGAGCAGTTCTTC. It yields the protein CASSQGLAGYNEQFF.

The chain recombines TRBV29-1 with TRBJ2-1, with D perhaps matching TRBD2 (6 bases). Germline CDR1 and CDR2: SQVTM and ANQGSEA. The CDR3 runs to 14 residues. The ends were cut back, 2 bases at V and 0 bases at J, with 8 bases in the middle. CDR3 sequence (DNA): TGCAGCGTTGAACCCGGGAGCTCCTACAATGAGCAGTTCTTC. It specifies CSVEPGSSYNEQFF.

The chain has TRBV3-1 (or the pseudogene TRBV3-2) and TRBJ2-7; TRBD2 might be the D (6 bases). The CDR3 consists of 14 residues. Trimming removed 3 bases at V and 8 bases at J, with 17 bases between. Germline lookup yields CDR1 LGHDT and CDR2 YNNKEL (reference sequence). CDR3 sequence reads: CASSHGLDYDKQYF. As DNA, the CDR3 is TGTGCCAGCAGCCATGGCCTGGACTACGACAAGCAGTACTTC.

The chain combines TRBV3-1 (or the pseudogene TRBV3-2) with TRBJ2-7; 9 nucleotides line up with TRBD1. The germline CDR1 and CDR2 sequences are LGHDT and YNNKEL (reference sequence). The CDR3 length is 15 residues. Trimming cost V 3 bases and J 4 bases; bases outside gene matches: 7. The CDR3 DNA sequence: TGTGCCAGCAGCCACCAGGGACAGGGAAAATACGAGCAGTACTTC. The encoded protein is CASSHQGQGKYEQYF.

The chain uses TRBV12-3 or TRBV12-4 and TRBJ1-4; D possibly corresponds to TRBD1 (6 bases). The germline V and J ends were trimmed by 6 bases and 5 bases, with 10 bases remaining between them. This CDR3 comprises 13 residues. This chain's CDR3 is CASSRDRNEKLFF. CDR3 nucleotides: TGTGCCAGCAGCCGCGACAGGAATGAAAAACTGTTTTTT.